The rows below give T cell receptor beta chains drawn from one sample of a study of control samples from healthy donors and cancer patients. The protocol was immunoSEQ multiplex PCR, while the TCRdb copy is restricted to in-frame clones and leaves out a portion. The profile shows 100,000 to 150,000 clones, 75% to 95% of them singletons. Sequenced input: blood. These receptors originate from a middle-aged man in good health. Both conserved end residues are part of each CDR3. The D gene is left open where the match is weak. Clone sizes are given selectively: once, few, many, or a class where the clone is expanded.

>TRBD1|.|TRBV11-3|TRBJ2-1
CASSQGQGSYNEQFF
TGTGCCAGCAGCCAGGGACAGGGCTCCTACAATGAGCAGTTCTTC
>.|.|TRBV5-1|TRBJ1-2
CASSLERYYGYTF
TGCGCCAGCAGCTTGGAGAGGTACTATGGCTACACCTTC
>.|.|TRBV28|TRBJ2-3
CASVAGTTDTQYF
TGTGCCAGCGTTGCGGGGACAACAGATACGCAGTATTTT
>.|.|TRBV6-2/TRBV6-3|TRBJ2-5
CASSWGSYQETQYF
TGTGCCAGCAGTTGGGGATCGTACCAAGAGACCCAGTACTTC
>.|.|TRBV6-2/TRBV6-3|TRBJ2-7
CASSLNRASSEQYF
TGTGCCAGCAGTTTGAACAGGGCCTCGAGCGAGCAGTACTTC
>.|few|TRBV9|TRBJ1-5
CASSVGTGPDQPQHF
TGTGCCAGCAGCGTAGGAACGGGGCCGGATCAGCCCCAGCATTTT
>.|.|TRBV5-1|TRBJ2-3
CASSSQGVSGADTQYF
TGCGCCAGCAGCTCCCAGGGGGTTAGCGGGGCAGATACGCAGTATTTT
>.|.|TRBV19|TRBJ1-2
CASSQGSLRAIYGYTF
TGTGCCAGTAGTCAAGGGAGTCTTCGAGCGATATATGGCTACACCTTC
>TRBD2|once|TRBV5-1|TRBJ2-1
CASSPGGGASYNEQFF
TGCGCCAGCAGCCCGGGGGGGGGCGCCTCCTACAATGAGCAGTTCTTC
>TRBD2|once|TRBV5-4|TRBJ2-5
CASSSLAGGQETQYF
TGTGCCAGCAGCTCCCTAGCGGGGGGACAAGAGACCCAGTACTTC
>.|.|TRBV7-6|TRBJ1-1
CASTRGLNTEAFF
TGTGCCAGCACTAGGGGATTAAACACTGAAGCTTTCTTT
>.|.|TRBV2|TRBJ2-4
CASTAVAKNIQYF
TGTGCCAGCACGGCCGTAGCCAAAAACATTCAGTACTTC
>.|.|TRBV5-1|TRBJ1-6
CASSLGILGGSPLHF
TGCGCCAGCAGCTTGGGCATTTTGGGGGGCTCACCCCTCCACTTT
>.|.|TRBV10-3|TRBJ2-5
CAISADGGETQYF
TGTGCCATCAGTGCGGACGGGGGCGAGACCCAGTACTTC
>.|.|TRBV27|TRBJ2-1
CASSFTGNHEQFF
TGTGCCAGCAGTTTCACAGGGAACCATGAGCAGTTCTTC
>TRBD2|.|TRBV27|TRBJ2-3
CASSSGGGHTDTQYF
TGTGCCAGCAGTTCCGGGGGGGGGCACACAGATACGCAGTATTTT
>.|.|TRBV5-5|TRBJ1-2
CASSLGRGNYGYTF
TGTGCCAGCAGCCTGGGACGGGGTAACTATGGCTACACCTTC
>TRBD2|once|TRBV4-2|TRBJ2-5
CASSQFSGGGETQYF
TGTGCCAGCAGCCAGTTCAGCGGGGGCGGAGAGACCCAGTACTTC
>.|.|TRBV27|TRBJ2-1
CASSPGPWGRNEQFF
TGTGCCAGCAGTCCAGGACCGTGGGGGAGGAATGAGCAGTTCTTC
>.|.|TRBV14|TRBJ1-4
CASSQWGDEKLFF
TGTGCCAGCAGCCAATGGGGGGATGAAAAACTGTTTTTT
>.|.|TRBV24-1|TRBJ2-3
CATSDPAITDTQYF
TGTGCCACCAGTGATCCCGCAATTACAGATACGCAGTATTTT
>TRBD1|.|TRBV30|TRBJ2-7
CAWRGQGIFEQYF
TGTGCCTGGAGGGGACAGGGTATTTTCGAGCAGTACTTC
>.|.|TRBV5-1|TRBJ1-1
CASSLVPGSEGTEAFF
TGCGCCAGCAGCTTGGTCCCGGGGAGTGAGGGCACTGAAGCTTTCTTT
>.|.|TRBV6-5|TRBJ2-7
CASINPGEGAYEQYF
TGTGCCAGCATCAACCCGGGGGAGGGGGCCTACGAGCAGTACTTC
>TRBD2|.|TRBV10-2|TRBJ2-1
CAILGLAGGGSEQFF
TGCGCCATTTTAGGGTTAGCGGGGGGGGGTAGTGAGCAGTTCTTC
>.|.|TRBV2|TRBJ1-1
CASSELIGTEAFF
TGTGCCAGCAGTGAGCTAATTGGGACTGAAGCTTTCTTT
>.|.|TRBV29-1|TRBJ2-7
CSVLGWGRIYEQYF
TGCAGCGTGTTAGGGTGGGGGCGAATCTACGAGCAGTACTTC
>TRBD1|.|TRBV19|TRBJ1-6
CASSTHWDRYNSPLHF
TGTGCCAGTAGTACTCATTGGGACAGATATAATTCACCCCTCCACTTT
>.|once|TRBV18|TRBJ2-6
CASSLPGVAGANVLTF
TGTGCCAGCTCACTTCCGGGAGTAGCTGGGGCCAACGTCCTGACTTTC
>TRBD2|.|TRBV6-5|TRBJ2-7
CASSYLAGGTYEQYF
TGTGCCAGCAGTTACTTGGCGGGGGGGACCTACGAGCAGTACTTC
>TRBD2|.|TRBV18|TRBJ2-3
CASSPPGTSGSRGDTQYF
TGTGCCAGCTCACCACCAGGGACTAGCGGTTCCCGGGGAGATACGCAGTATTTT
>TRBD1|.|TRBV10-2|TRBJ1-6
CASSRDRGLAGSPLHF
TGCGCCAGCAGTCGGGACAGGGGGTTAGCTGGTTCACCCCTCCACTTT
>.|once|TRBV10-2|TRBJ2-5
CASSVAGFIETQYF
TGCGCCAGCAGTGTGGCAGGGTTCATAGAGACCCAGTACTTC
>.|.|TRBV30|TRBJ1-5
CAWMGRNDLSNQPQHF
TGTGCCTGGATGGGACGGAATGACCTTAGCAATCAGCCCCAGCATTTT
>.|.|TRBV5-8|TRBJ1-2
CASSFRSVGGYTF
TGTGCCAGCAGCTTTAGGAGTGTGGGTGGCTACACCTTC
>TRBD1|.|TRBV11-3|TRBJ2-7
CASSAQGQTPYEQYF
TGTGCCAGCAGCGCACAGGGACAGACCCCCTACGAGCAGTACTTC
>.|.|TRBV27|TRBJ1-5
CASSLSRGPQPQHF
TGTGCCAGCAGTTTATCAAGGGGCCCTCAGCCCCAGCATTTT
>.|once|TRBV6-5|TRBJ2-3
CASGGTGSWDTQYF
TGTGCCAGCGGAGGGACCGGGTCATGGGATACGCAGTATTTT
>TRBD1|.|TRBV5-1|TRBJ1-2
CASSFGTAGGYTF
TGCGCCAGCAGCTTCGGGACAGCAGGAGGCTACACCTTC
>.|.|TRBV14|TRBJ1-1
CASSPWQGGNTEAFF
TGTGCCAGCAGCCCGTGGCAGGGAGGTAACACTGAAGCTTTCTTT
>.|.|TRBV5-1|TRBJ1-2
CASSLKRGAYGYTF
TGCGCCAGCAGCTTGAAAAGGGGGGCCTATGGCTACACCTTC